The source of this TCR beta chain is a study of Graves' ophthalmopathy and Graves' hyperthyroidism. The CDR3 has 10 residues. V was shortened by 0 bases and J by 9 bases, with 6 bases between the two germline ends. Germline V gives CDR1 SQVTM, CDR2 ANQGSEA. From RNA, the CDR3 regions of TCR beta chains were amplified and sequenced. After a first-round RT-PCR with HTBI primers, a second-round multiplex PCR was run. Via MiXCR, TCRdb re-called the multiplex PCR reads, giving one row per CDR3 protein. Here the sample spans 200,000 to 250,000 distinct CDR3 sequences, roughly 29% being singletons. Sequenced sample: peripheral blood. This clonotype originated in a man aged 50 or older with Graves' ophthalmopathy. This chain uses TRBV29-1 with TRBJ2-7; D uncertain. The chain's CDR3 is CSVEERRQYF. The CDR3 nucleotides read TGCAGCGTTGAAGAACGTCGGCAGTACTTC.